This TCR beta chain was captured in a study of OX40 agonist ivuxolimab in advanced cancers. There are 17 residues in the CDR3. Germline assignment: CDR1 KGHSH and CDR2 LQKENI. V shed 6 bases and J 0 bases; nucleotides not matched to a gene: 8. Measured with immunoSEQ multiplex PCR; TCRdb has only the in-frame clones, and not every one. The top ten hold over 0.9% of the sample, which has more than 75,000 clones, 85% to 90% seen once. The TCR comes from an adult with an advanced solid tumor such as melanoma, head and neck, liver or kidney cancer. The chain combines TRBV18 with TRBJ2-6, with 7 bases lining up with TRBD1. The sample was CD4+ or CD8+ T cells sorted from blood, taken in a trial of the OX40 agonist ivuxolimab. CDR3 region: CASSTGSGASGANVLTF. The CDR3 DNA sequence: TGTGCCAGCTCGACAGGGTCCGGGGCCTCTGGGGCCAACGTCCTGACTTTC.